Listed below are T cell receptor beta chains from one sample, sequenced in a study of blood T cell repertoires in COVID-19. The repertoire was sequenced with immunoSEQ multiplex PCR; TCRdb's copy has only in-frame clones and lacks some. This sample has roughly 340,000 clones, with more than 75% found just once. Sequenced input: peripheral blood. These receptors originate from a woman aged 18-29 years who had recovered from COVID-19. The CDR3 runs from the conserved cysteine through the conserved F or W. A D gene is named only where the DNA matches it firmly. Clone size is not always given. Where it is, it says once, few, many or a class for expanded clones.

once	15	-	TRBV9	TRBJ2-3	CASSVAERSTDTQYF	TGTGCCAGCAGCGTAGCAGAGCGGAGCACAGATACGCAGTATTTT
-	15	TRBD1	TRBV6-5	TRBJ1-1	CASSYSRGLNTEAFF	TGTGCCAGCAGTTACTCTAGGGGGCTGAACACTGAAGCTTTCTTT
-	15	TRBD1	TRBV27	TRBJ1-6	CASSLTGEINSPLHF	TGTGCCAGCAGTTTAACAGGGGAGATAAATTCACCCCTCCACTTT
-	15	TRBD1	TRBV9	TRBJ2-3	CASSAYRGSTDTQYF	TGTGCCAGCAGCGCTTACAGGGGGTCGACAGATACGCAGTATTTT
-	13	-	TRBV29-1	TRBJ1-2	CSGISEGTYGYTF	TGCAGCGGCATCTCAGAGGGAACCTATGGCTACACCTTC
-	15	-	TRBV3-1/TRBV3-2	TRBJ1-5	CASSQVQGVNQPQHF	TGTGCCAGCAGCCAAGTACAGGGCGTCAATCAGCCCCAGCATTTT
-	17	-	TRBV18	TRBJ2-3	CASSLTGIAQSTDTQYF	TGTGCCAGCTCACTTACCGGGATAGCACAAAGCACAGATACGCAGTATTTT
-	17	TRBD2	TRBV11-2	TRBJ2-5	CASSPPGLAEEQETQYF	TGTGCCAGCAGCCCCCCCGGCCTAGCGGAGGAACAAGAGACCCAGTACTTC
few	13	-	TRBV9	TRBJ1-2	CASSPGGSYGYTF	TGTGCCAGCAGCCCTGGCGGGAGCTATGGCTACACCTTC
-	17	-	TRBV21-1	TRBJ1-1	CASSKALRTGSFTEAFF	TGTGCCAGCAGCAAAGCGCTCCGGACAGGGAGTTTTACTGAAGCTTTCTTT
-	17	-	TRBV11-2	TRBJ2-5	CASSSAGGPISKETQYF	TGTGCCAGCAGCTCAGCGGGCGGTCCAATATCCAAAGAGACCCAGTACTTC
-	15	-	TRBV6-1	TRBJ1-4	CASSEVMGANEKLFF	TGTGCCAGCAGTGAAGTGATGGGAGCTAATGAAAAACTGTTTTTT
-	14	-	TRBV5-4	TRBJ2-5	CASSLLDGAETQYF	TGTGCCAGCAGCTTGTTGGATGGAGCTGAGACCCAGTACTTC
-	15	-	TRBV9	TRBJ2-1	CASSNRGLRDNEQFF	TGTGCCAGCAGCAATAGGGGACTGCGGGACAATGAGCAGTTCTTC
-	18	TRBD1	TRBV5-1	TRBJ1-1	CASSYGPGQGNMNTEAFF	TGCGCCAGCAGCTACGGACCGGGACAGGGGAATATGAACACTGAAGCTTTCTTT
-	14	-	TRBV20-1	TRBJ2-1	CSASSLATRDEQFF	TGCAGTGCTAGTAGCCTAGCGACAAGAGATGAGCAGTTCTTC
-	14	-	TRBV14	TRBJ2-5	CASSQVDTQETQYF	TGTGCCAGCAGCCAAGTAGATACCCAAGAGACCCAGTACTTC
-	13	-	TRBV15	TRBJ1-4	CATSSDLAEKLFF	TGTGCCACCAGCAGTGACCTAGCGGAAAAACTGTTTTTT
-	14	-	TRBV11-3	TRBJ2-1	CASSFSGVLGEQFF	TGTGCCAGCAGCTTTTCAGGGGTTTTGGGTGAGCAGTTCTTC